This entry lists 3 T cell receptor beta chains sequenced from one sample in a study of early T cells in non-severe SARS-CoV-2 infection. TCRdb recomputed calls from the 5' RACE reads with MiXCR, one row per CDR3 protein. Among roughly 92,000 distinct CDR3 sequences listed, more than 10% were seen once. Sequencing used whole blood, obtained at baseline. All receptors come from an adult who was a healthcare worker with PCR-confirmed SARS-CoV-2 infection or an uninfected control (not recorded which).

This clonotype occurred many times. V gene TRBV7-2 combines with J gene TRBJ2-5, with 7 nucleotides matching TRBD2. CDR3 length: 15 amino acids. V shed 5 bases and J 5 bases; nucleotides not matched to a gene: 11. Per germline, CDR1 SGHTA and CDR2 FQGNSA. The CDR3 here is CASSSRGGGDETQYF. In DNA, the CDR3 is TGTGCCAGCAGCAGCCGAGGTGGGGGGGATGAGACCCAGTACTTC.

This clonotype was recorded at least ten times. The chain links TRBV20-1 to TRBJ2-7; 9 bases align to TRBD1. Germline CDR1 and CDR2: DFQATT and SNEGSKA (reference sequence). With 6 bases clipped from V and 2 bases from J, the junction kept 8 bases outside the gene matches. The CDR3 is 14 amino acids. This CDR3 reads CSAEGGQGPYEQYF. In DNA, the CDR3 is TGCAGTGCCGAGGGGGGACAGGGCCCCTACGAGCAGTACTTC.

The chain uses TRBV25-1 and TRBJ2-1; 9 nucleotides match TRBD1. The CDR3 is made up of 14 amino acids. J gave up 8 bases and V 4 bases, and 6 bases lay outside the gene matches. Germline V gives CDR1 MGHDK, CDR2 SYGVNS. For the CDR3, the DNA is TGTGCCAGCAGTGCCTCTTGGACAGGGGATGAGCAGTTCTTC. Translated, it gives CASSASWTGDEQFF.